Listed here is a single TCR beta chain. Its antigen is still unknown. No base quality values were provided; no much bigger clone lies one nucleotide off. The sample originates from a study of shared clonotypes between healthy human individuals (dated by TCRdb to 2018 to 2020). In the study overall: Three men and two women, aged 18 to 49 years, made up the cohort. Per donor, three plates each were used for CD4 naive and CD4 memory, two for CD8 naive, and one for CD8 memory. To estimate repertoire size and how much clonotype sharing occurs between individuals, the study deeply sequenced the blood TCR repertoires of five healthy adults. To increase sequencing depth and limit assay-specific biases, TCR repertoire library preparation and sequencing were carried out by different laboratories using diverse techniques. Per donor, leukapheresis produced somewhere between about 0.94 and 9 billion PBMCs. The paper's findings and limits, for the study overall: The genetic and exposure-history diversity represented was limited by the small number of donors. Rarefaction of sorted-subset datasets indicated incomplete sequencing despite the large sequencing depth. Sharing across four donors was observed for about 4.8% of naive CD4, over 3% of naive CD8, 2% to 2.5% of memory CD4, and around 0.44% of memory CD8 clonotypes. Higher generation probabilities were observed for clonotypes shared by all four sorted-subset donors than for non-shared clonotypes. Pairwise subsampling led to the expectation that sequencing depth would affect the degree of clonotype sharing among donors. Only blood was sampled, and tissue TCR repertoires likely differ from those in blood. Larger estimated clonotype richness was generally found for naive subsets than for memory subsets.

Donors were healthy HIV-negative adults with no recently reported acute infections or vaccinations. Every donor was a Caucasian adult living in Nashville, Tennessee, USA. CD4+ T cells were enriched by magnetic negative selection, after which naive cells were positively selected on CD45RA and the negative fraction was taken as the memory subset. Blood was obtained by leukapheresis, after which PBMCs were separated by Ficoll-Histopaque density gradient centrifugation and cryopreserved in liquid nitrogen vapor phase. Purity and quantity of every magnetically sorted T cell population were checked by analytical flow cytometry. Each sorted fraction had its genomic DNA isolated and then quantified by UV absorbance on a Nanodrop 2000c. Using the deep immunoSEQ assay, multiplex PCR amplified TCR CDR3 regions from genomic DNA. Extracted genomic DNA from each cell subset was spread evenly across all wells of several immunoSEQ 96-well plates, with each plate serving as a replicate. For sorted subsets, about 220 ng of genomic DNA, equivalent to about 30,000 T cell genomes, went into each replicate PCR. The purified libraries were quantified using a Qubit 3.0 fluorometer, sized with a Bioanalyzer 2100, and then quantified again using the KAPA Library Quantification kit. Each immunoSEQ 96-well plate was sequenced on its own single-read 150-cycle Illumina NextSeq 550 flow cell. As for the original processing: Because the immunoSEQ output included only junctional sequences and no quality scores, the filtering could not be the same as the filtering used for full-length reads. Sequences were annotated with PyIR, a Python wrapper for IgBLAST v1.9, using IMGT germline references to assign V/J genes and CDR3. Reads were filtered out if the reads had weak V/J assignments (E-value above 1e-6), no CDR3, stop codons, out-of-frame junctions, or ambiguous translated residues. A V3J clonotype was defined by an identical inferred V gene, J gene, and CDR3 amino acid sequence. The percentage overlap between two repertoires was calculated by dividing the number of shared unique clonotypes by the size of the smaller repertoire. Richness of each repertoire was evaluated using RTK rarefaction, the Chao1 estimator, and Recon v2.1 estimates of unobserved clonotypes. For all TCRbeta clonotypes obtained by the gDNA method from a handful of donors, generation probabilities were computed with OLGA. The source is immuneACCESS, and TCRdb retained only in-frame sequences with V and J called. Part of the clones is not carried over; for the studies checked, unresolved V genes explain less than half of this, and the remainder is unexplained. Clone size and the V and J calls come from that table; the DNA yielded D and trimming. The sample table holds 2 million to 2.5 million clones, of which nearly 97% were seen once. The ten largest account for approximately 0.13% of the sample.

CDR1 and CDR2 were assigned from the germline V gene as SGHVS and FQNEAQ. V is cut back by 2 bases and J by 7 bases, with 14 bases in the junction unmatched. The CDR3 runs 16 residues from the cysteine to the phenylalanine. The DNA shown is the 48-base CDR3, in frame from base 1. Sequenced sample: naive CD4+ T cells sorted from blood. Read against the paper, the sample's cell subset or site label means: CD45RA+ positively selected. The sequence was collected from a man between 18 and 29 years old in good health. The V and J genes are TRBV7-8 and TRBJ2-7, and 7 junction bases match TRBD2. The CDR3 corresponds to CASSLWAGVGILEQYF. Read as DNA, the sequence is TGTGCCAGCAGCTTATGGGCGGGAGTAGGGATCTTAGAGCAGTACTTC.